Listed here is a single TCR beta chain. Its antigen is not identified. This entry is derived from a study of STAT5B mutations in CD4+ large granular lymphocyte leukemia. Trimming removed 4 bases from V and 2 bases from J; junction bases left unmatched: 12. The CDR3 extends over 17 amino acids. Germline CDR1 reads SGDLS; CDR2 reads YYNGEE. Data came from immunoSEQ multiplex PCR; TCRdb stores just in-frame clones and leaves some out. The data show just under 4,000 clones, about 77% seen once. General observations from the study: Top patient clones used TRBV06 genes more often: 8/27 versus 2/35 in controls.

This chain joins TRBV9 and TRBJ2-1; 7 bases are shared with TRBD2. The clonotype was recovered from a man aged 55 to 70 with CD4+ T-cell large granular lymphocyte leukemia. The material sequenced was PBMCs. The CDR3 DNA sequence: TGTGCCAGCAGCCGGGAATCAGGGAGGGCTACCTACAATGAGCAGTTCTTC. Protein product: CASSRESGRATYNEQFF.